The 14 T cell receptor beta chains given below trace back to one sample, sequenced in a study of prognosis after radiotherapy for stage I lung cancer. Amplification of the TCR beta CDR3 (from genomic DNA) was done by two-round multiplex PCR. It was primers specific to each TRBV and TRBJ gene that first-round PCR used. From the multiplex PCR reads, TCRdb called clonotypes with MiXCR, one entry per CDR3 protein. Altogether some 8,900 distinct CDR3 sequences are present, 60% to 65% being singletons, with the ten largest covering roughly 20%. Sequenced material: PBMCs, taken before or after stereotactic body radiation therapy (not recorded which). These TCRs come from a donor over 45 with non-small cell lung cancer.

This clonotype was counted many times. This sequence joins TRBV18 and TRBJ2-3; D uncertain. Germline V gene sequence: CDR1 KGHSH, CDR2 LQKENI. The V end lost 3 bases, the J end lost 1 base, and 5 bases lay between the germline ends. CDR3 length: 13 amino acids. For the CDR3, the DNA is TGTGCCAGCTCACCTGCAGGCACAGATACGCAGTATTTT. Translating gives CASSPAGTDTQYF.

The rearrangement joins TRBV2 to TRBJ2-7; D possibly corresponds to TRBD1 (6 bases). The CDR3 has 14 amino acids. V lost 2 bases to trimming and J lost 3 bases, with 11 bases between them. Germline V lookup: CDR1 SNHLY, CDR2 FYNNEI. The CDR3 coding sequence is TGTGCCAGCAGTGAATCGGGCAGGGGCTACGAGCAGTACTTC. This translates into CASSESGRGYEQYF.

This clonotype is labeled medium-sized. The rearrangement uses TRBV28 and TRBJ1-2; no reliable D call. Trimming left V 2 bases short and J 5 bases short, with 12 bases between. Germline-derived CDR1 and CDR2 are MDHEN and SYDVKM. This CDR3 comprises 14 residues. Here the CDR3 DNA reads TGTGCCAGCAGTTTACCGAGCCCGGGGTATGGCTACACCTTC. Translation: CASSLPSPGYGYTF.

By sample share, this clonotype is medium-sized. This rearrangement joins TRBV7-9 to TRBJ2-1; 8 bases match TRBD1. J gave up 6 bases and V 8 bases, and 6 bases lay outside the gene matches. The CDR3 sequence is 13 residues long. Germline assignment: CDR1 SEHNR and CDR2 FQNEAQ (reference sequence). CDR3 bases: TGTGCCAGCCCCGACAGGGGTTCCAATGAGCAGTTCTTC. Amino acids: CASPDRGSNEQFF.

V is TRBV5-6 and J is TRBJ2-2; D unclear. The ends were cut back, 0 bases at V and 6 bases at J, with 6 bases in the middle. The germline V gene encodes CDR1 SGHDT and CDR2 YYEEEE. CDR3 length: 13 amino acids. CDR3 DNA sequence: TGTGCCAGCAGCTTGGGGCCGCCCGGGGAGCTGTTTTTT. Residues: CASSLGPPGELFF.

By share of the sample, this clonotype is medium-sized. The rearrangement links TRBV20-1 to TRBJ2-1; perhaps TRBD2 as D (5 bases). The CDR3 consists of 15 residues. Per the germline V gene, CDR1 is DFQATT and CDR2 is SNEGSKA (reference sequence). The CDR3 DNA follows: TGCAGGACCACACTTGGGAGTAGGCACGAGGATGAGCAGTTCTTC. Its translation is CRTTLGSRHEDEQFF.

Regarding this clonotype: The CDR3 end shows no conserved phenylalanine or tryptophan, and so a read error is likely. The chain links TRBV15 to TRBJ2-5, with D possibly TRBD2 on 6 matching bases. V lost 5 bases to trimming and J lost 7 bases, with 20 bases between them. CDR1 and CDR2 from the germline V gene are LNHNV and YYDKDF (reference sequence). The CDR3 sequence is 15 residues long. In nucleotides, the CDR3 is TGTGCCACCAGCGCCCGAAGGGAGGCCTCGGGGACCCAGTACTTA. Residues: CATSARREASGTQYL.

The sample holds many counts of this clonotype. The chain uses TRBV20-1 and TRBJ2-7; 8 nucleotides match TRBD2. J lost 0 bases, V lost 1 base, and 11 bases had no gene match. The CDR3 loop spans 17 amino acids. The germline CDR1 and CDR2 sequences are DFQATT and SNEGSKA (reference sequence). The CDR3 DNA sequence: TGCAGTGCTAGAGCCGCGGGGGGTGGGACAAACTCCTACGAGCAGTACTTC. Translation: CSARAAGGGTNSYEQYF.

By sample fraction, this clonotype is medium-sized. The V and J genes are TRBV2 and TRBJ2-1; 14 bases fit TRBD2. Trimming took 6 bases from V and 5 from J; bases not matched to a gene: 6. Germline loops: CDR1 SNHLY, CDR2 FYNNEI. CDR3 length equals 16 residues. CDR3 DNA sequence: TGTGCCAGCAGGACAGGACTAGCGGGAGGAAACAATGAGCAGTTCTTC. This codes for CASRTGLAGGNNEQFF.

This clonotype is medium-sized. The chain carries TRBV20-1 and TRBJ2-1, with 7 bases aligning to TRBD2. The CDR3 has 15 residues. J gave up 7 bases and V 0 bases, and 9 bases lay outside the gene matches. CDR1 DFQATT and CDR2 SNEGSKA come from the germline V gene (reference sequence). CDR3 DNA sequence: TGCAGTGCTAGAGAATGGGCGGGAGATCGAAATGAGCAGTTCTTC. Translating it yields CSAREWAGDRNEQFF.

The chain uses TRBV6-1 and TRBJ1-5, with D perhaps TRBD1 (6 bases). This CDR3 contains 15 residues. The germline CDR1 and CDR2 sequences are MNHNS and SASEGT. The V end lost 5 bases, the J end lost 10 bases, and 21 bases lay between the germline ends. The CDR3 sequence: CASSPLGAVSHPQHF. In DNA, the CDR3 is TGTGCCAGCAGTCCCCTGGGGGCAGTGAGTCATCCCCAGCATTTT.

This clonotype is medium-sized. The V gene is TRBV20-1, the J gene TRBJ1-2, with a tentative D call TRBD1 (5 bases). This CDR3 comprises 11 residues. CDR1 is DFQATT, CDR2 SNEGSKA, per germline (reference sequence). Trimming left V 3 bases short and J 13 bases short, with 15 bases between. CDR3 residues: CSASRTTTVTF. The CDR3 DNA follows: TGCAGTGCTAGCCGGACAACCACGGTCACCTTC.

This clonotype was observed a handful of times. It is likely a read error: a sequence one base away is far more abundant. The CDR3 is CAISPRGGSATGELFF. The CDR3 DNA follows: TGTGCCATCAGTCCCCGAGGCGGGAGTGCCACCGGGGAGCTGTTTTTT. This chain connects TRBV6-5 to TRBJ2-2, with 7 bases fitting TRBD2. Germline assignment: CDR1 MNHEY and CDR2 SVGAGI. The CDR3 sequence is 16 residues long.

V is TRBV20-1 and J is TRBJ2-7, with 7 bases lining up with TRBD1. J lost 0 bases, V lost 1 base, and 3 bases had no gene match. Per germline, CDR1 DFQATT and CDR2 SNEGSKA (reference sequence). The CDR3 has 14 amino acids. The CDR3 loop is CSARVQGDSYEQYF. The CDR3 bases are TGCAGTGCTAGAGTCCAGGGGGACTCCTACGAGCAGTACTTC.